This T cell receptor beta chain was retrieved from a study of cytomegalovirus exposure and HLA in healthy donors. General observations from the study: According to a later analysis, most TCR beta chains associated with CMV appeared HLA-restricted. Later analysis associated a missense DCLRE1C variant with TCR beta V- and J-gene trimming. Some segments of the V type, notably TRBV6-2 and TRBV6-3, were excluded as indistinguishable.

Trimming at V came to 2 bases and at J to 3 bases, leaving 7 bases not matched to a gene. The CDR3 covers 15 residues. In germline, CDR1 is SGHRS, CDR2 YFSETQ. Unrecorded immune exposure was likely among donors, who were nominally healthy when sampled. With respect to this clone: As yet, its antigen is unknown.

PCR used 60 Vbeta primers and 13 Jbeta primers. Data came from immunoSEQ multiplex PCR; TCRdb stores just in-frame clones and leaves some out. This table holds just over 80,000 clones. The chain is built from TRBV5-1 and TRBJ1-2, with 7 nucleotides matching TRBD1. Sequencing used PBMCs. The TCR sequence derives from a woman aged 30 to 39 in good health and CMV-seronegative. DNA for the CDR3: TGCGCCAGCAGCTTCCAGGGGGGAATTGACTATGGCTACACCTTC. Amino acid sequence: CASSFQGGIDYGYTF. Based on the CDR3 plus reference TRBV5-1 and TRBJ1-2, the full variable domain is KAGVTQTPRYLIKTRGQQVTLSCSPISGHRSVSWYQQTPGQGLQFLFEYFSETQRNKGNFPGRFSGRQFSNSRSEMNVSTLELGDSALYLCASSFQGGIDYGYTFGSGTRLTVV.